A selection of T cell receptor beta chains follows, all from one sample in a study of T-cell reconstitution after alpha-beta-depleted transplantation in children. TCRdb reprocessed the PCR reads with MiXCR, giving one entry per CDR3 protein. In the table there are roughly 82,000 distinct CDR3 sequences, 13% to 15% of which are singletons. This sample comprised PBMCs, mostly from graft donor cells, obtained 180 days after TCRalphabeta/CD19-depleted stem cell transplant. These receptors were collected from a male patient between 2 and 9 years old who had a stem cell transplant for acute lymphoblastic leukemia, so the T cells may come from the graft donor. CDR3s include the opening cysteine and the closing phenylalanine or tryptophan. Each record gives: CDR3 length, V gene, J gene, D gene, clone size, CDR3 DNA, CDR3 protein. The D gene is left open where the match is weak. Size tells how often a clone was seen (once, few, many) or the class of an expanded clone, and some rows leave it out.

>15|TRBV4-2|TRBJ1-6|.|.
TGTGCCAGCAGCCCTTTGGCACAGGATGATTCACCCCTCCACTTT
CASSPLAQDDSPLHF
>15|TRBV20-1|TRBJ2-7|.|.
TGCAGTGCTAGAGATAGAAGGGGCATCTCCTACGAGCAGTACTTC
CSARDRRGISYEQYF
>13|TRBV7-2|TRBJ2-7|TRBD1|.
TGTGCCAGCAGTAACAGGGGCCCCTACGAGCAGTACTTC
CASSNRGPYEQYF
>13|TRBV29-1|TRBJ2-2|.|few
TGCAGCGTTGAAAAGGGAGCCACCGGGGAGCTGTTTTTT
CSVEKGATGELFF
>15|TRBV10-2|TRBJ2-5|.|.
TGCGCCAGCAGTGAGTCGAAGGACTGCAAAGAGACCCAGTACTTC
CASSESKDCKETQYF
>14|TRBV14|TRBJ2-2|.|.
TGTGCCAGCAGCCAAACAAGGAGCTTCGGGGAGCTGTTTTTT
CASSQTRSFGELFF
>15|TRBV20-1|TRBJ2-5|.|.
TGCAGTGCTAGAGGGAGCGGGGCTAGGGGGGAGACCCAGTACTTC
CSARGSGARGETQYF
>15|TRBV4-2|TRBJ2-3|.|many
TGTGCCAGCAGCCAAGCTTTTCAGGACACAGATACGCAGTATTTT
CASSQAFQDTDTQYF
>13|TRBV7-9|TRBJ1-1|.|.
TGTGCCAGCAGCTCGCAGACCAACACTGAAGCTTTCTTT
CASSSQTNTEAFF
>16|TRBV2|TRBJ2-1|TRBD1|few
TGTGCCAGCAGTGAAGGCGGGACAGGGACCACCAATGAGCAGTTCTTC
CASSEGGTGTTNEQFF
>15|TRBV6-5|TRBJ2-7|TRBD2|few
TGTGCCAGCAGTTACTCGAGAAGCGGGGGGACCCAGCAGTACTTC
CASSYSRSGGTQQYF
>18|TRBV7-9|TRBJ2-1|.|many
TGTGCCAGCAGCTTAGCGGAACGGGGGGCCCGCTCCTACAATGAGCAGTTCTTC
CASSLAERGARSYNEQFF
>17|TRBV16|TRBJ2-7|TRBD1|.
TGTGCCAGCAGCCTCCAACCCGGGACAGGCGTTACCTACGAGCAGTACTTC
CASSLQPGTGVTYEQYF
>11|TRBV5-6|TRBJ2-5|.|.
TGTGCCAGCAGCTCCGCTAGCACCCAGTACTTC
CASSSASTQYF
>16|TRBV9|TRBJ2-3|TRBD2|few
TGTGCCAGCAGCGTAGGCGGGAGGGCCCACACTAATACGCAGTATTTT
CASSVGGRAHTNTQYF
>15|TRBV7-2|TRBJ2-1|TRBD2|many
TGTGCCAGCAGCTTAGAAGCGGGGGGCTACAATGAGCAGTTCTTC
CASSLEAGGYNEQFF
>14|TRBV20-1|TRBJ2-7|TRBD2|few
TGCAGTGCTAGAAATCCAGCGGGGGGTTACGAGCAGTACTTC
CSARNPAGGYEQYF
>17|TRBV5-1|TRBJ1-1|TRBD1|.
TGCGCCAGCAGCTTCTATCGGACAGGGCGCTTGAACACTGAAGCTTTCTTT
CASSFYRTGRLNTEAFF
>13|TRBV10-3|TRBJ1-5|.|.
TGTGCCATCAGGGATACGCAGAATCAGCCCCAGCATTTT
CAIRDTQNQPQHF
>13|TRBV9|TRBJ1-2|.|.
TGTGCCAGCAGCGCACAGGGTCGCTATGGCTACACCTTC
CASSAQGRYGYTF
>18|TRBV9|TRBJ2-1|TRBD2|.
TGTGCCAGCAGCGTGAGAAAATGGGCTAGCGGGCATCGAAATGAGCAGTTCTTC
CASSVRKWASGHRNEQFF
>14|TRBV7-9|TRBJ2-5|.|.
TGTGCCAGCAGCTTAGCGGGAAGTAAAGAGACCCAGTACTTC
CASSLAGSKETQYF
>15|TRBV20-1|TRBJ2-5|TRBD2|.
TGCAGTGCTACAACTAGCGGGGGAGCCCAAGAGACCCAGTACTTC
CSATTSGGAQETQYF
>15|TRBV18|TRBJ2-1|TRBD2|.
TGTGCCAGCTCACCAGAACTAGCGGCCTACAATGAGCAGTTCTTC
CASSPELAAYNEQFF
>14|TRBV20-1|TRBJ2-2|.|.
TGCAGTGCTAGCCGGACTGGGGGCACCGGGGAGCTTTTTTTT
CSASRTGGTGELFF
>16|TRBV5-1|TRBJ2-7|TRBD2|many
TGCGCCAGCAGCTTGGGAGTTGTAGCGGGGCCCTACGAGCAGTACTTC
CASSLGVVAGPYEQYF
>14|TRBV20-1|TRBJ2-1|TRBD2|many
TGCAGTGCTAGAGGTACTAGCGGGAGAAGTGAGCAGTTCTTC
CSARGTSGRSEQFF
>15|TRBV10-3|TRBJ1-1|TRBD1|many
TGTGCCATCAGGAGGGGGACAGGAATGAACACTGAAGCTTTCTTT
CAIRRGTGMNTEAFF
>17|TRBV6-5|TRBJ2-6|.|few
TGTGCCAGCAGTTTCCGGTATCGGATCTCTGGGGCCAACGTCCTGACTTTC
CASSFRYRISGANVLTF
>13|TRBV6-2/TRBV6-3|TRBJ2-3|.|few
TGTGCCAGCAGGGAGGGGAGGACAGATACGCAGTATTTT
CASREGRTDTQYF
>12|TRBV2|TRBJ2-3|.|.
TGTGCCAGCGGTCCCCAGTGGTATACGCAGTATTTT
CASGPQWYTQYF
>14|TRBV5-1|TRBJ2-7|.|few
TGCGCCAGCAGCTTACGGGGGGCGGACTACGAGCAGTACTTC
CASSLRGADYEQYF
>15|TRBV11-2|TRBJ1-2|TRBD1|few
TGTGCCACTGGGGACAGCCGTTCTTCTAACTATGGCTACACCTTC
CATGDSRSSNYGYTF
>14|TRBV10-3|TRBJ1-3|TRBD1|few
TGTGCCATCACCGGGACAGGGGGAGGAAACACCATATATTTT
CAITGTGGGNTIYF
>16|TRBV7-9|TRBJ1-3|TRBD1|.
TGTGCCAGCAGCCTGGGACAGGCTAGTTCTGGAAACACCATATATTTT
CASSLGQASSGNTIYF
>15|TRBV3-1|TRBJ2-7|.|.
TGTGCCAGCAGCCAACGGGGGAGAAAACTCTCCGAGCAGTACTTC
CASSQRGRKLSEQYF
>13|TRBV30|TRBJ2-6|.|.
TGTGCCTGGAGAAGGGTTGGGGCCAACGTCCTGACTTTC
CAWRRVGANVLTF
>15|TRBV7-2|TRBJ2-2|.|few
TGTGCCAGCAGCCTACATATAGCGTACACCGGGGAGCTGTTTTTT
CASSLHIAYTGELFF
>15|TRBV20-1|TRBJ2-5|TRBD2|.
TGCAGTGCTCGGGGGCTAGCGGGCTCCCAAGAGACCCAGTACTTC
CSARGLAGSQETQYF
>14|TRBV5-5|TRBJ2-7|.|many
TGTGCCAGCAGCTTCCCGCTCGGCCCCTACGAGCAGTACTTC
CASSFPLGPYEQYF
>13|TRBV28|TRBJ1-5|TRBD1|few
TGTGCCAGCAGGACGGACAGGAACCAGCCCCAGCATTTT
CASRTDRNQPQHF
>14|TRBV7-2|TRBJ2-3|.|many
TGTGCCAGCAGTTGGGGCCGGGGCACAGATACGCAGTATTTT
CASSWGRGTDTQYF
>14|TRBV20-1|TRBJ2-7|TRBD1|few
TGCAGTGCTATTTCGACAGGGGGTCCCTACGAGCAGTACTTC
CSAISTGGPYEQYF
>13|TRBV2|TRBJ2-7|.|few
TGTGCCAGCAGTGCCGGACAAGGGCGCGAGCAGTACTTC
CASSAGQGREQYF
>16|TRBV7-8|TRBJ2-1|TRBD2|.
TGTGCCAGCAGCGATCGCGGGAGGAGCTCCTACAATGAGCAGTTCTTC
CASSDRGRSSYNEQFF
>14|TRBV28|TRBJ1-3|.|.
TGTGCCAGCAGTGGGACATTCCCTGGAAACACCATATATTTT
CASSGTFPGNTIYF
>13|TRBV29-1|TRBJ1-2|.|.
TGCAGCGTTGAGACTGTGATGAACTATGGCTACACCTTC
CSVETVMNYGYTF
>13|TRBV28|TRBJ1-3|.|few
TGTGCCAGCAACCCTGGAGTGGGAAACACCATATATTTT
CASNPGVGNTIYF
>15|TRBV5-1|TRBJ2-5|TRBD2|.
TGCGCCAGCAGACAGCTAGCGGTCCTTTGGGAGACCCAGTACTTC
CASRQLAVLWETQYF
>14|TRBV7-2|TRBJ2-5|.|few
TGTGCCAGCAGCTTAAGATGGGGGAGGGAGACCCAGTACTTC
CASSLRWGRETQYF
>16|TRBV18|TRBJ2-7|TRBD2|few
TGTGCCAGCTCACCTCTAGCGGGAGGGCCGATATACGAGCAGTACTTC
CASSPLAGGPIYEQYF
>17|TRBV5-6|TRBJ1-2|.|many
TGTGCCAGCAGCTTGCCCCCCTCGGGGCCATCCAACTATGGCTACACCTTC
CASSLPPSGPSNYGYTF
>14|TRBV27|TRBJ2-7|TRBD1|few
TGTGCCAGCAGTCCGTGGACAGGGGGCTACGAGCAGTACTTC
CASSPWTGGYEQYF
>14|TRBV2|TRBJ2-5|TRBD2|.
TGTGCCAGCACCCTTACTAGCGTACAAGAGACCCAGTACTTC
CASTLTSVQETQYF
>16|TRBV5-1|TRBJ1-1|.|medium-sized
TGCGCCAGCAGCTGGAGGGGGAGGGTGGAGTCCACTGAAGCTTTCTTT
CASSWRGRVESTEAFF
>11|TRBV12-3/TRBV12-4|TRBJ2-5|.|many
TGTGCCAGCAGGCAAGGGGAGACCCAGTACTTC
CASRQGETQYF
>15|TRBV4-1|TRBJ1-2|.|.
TGCGCCAGCAGCCAAATTGGACGCGGAGTCGGAAGCTACACCTTC
CASSQIGRGVGSYTF
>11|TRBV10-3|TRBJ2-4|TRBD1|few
TGTGCCATCAGGGGACAGGGGGATCAGTACTTC
CAIRGQGDQYF
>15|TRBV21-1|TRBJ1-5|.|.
TGTGCCAGCAGCAAAGAAGAGGCAAAAGGGCAGCCCCAGCATTTT
CASSKEEAKGQPQHF